The T cell receptor beta chain described here comes from a study of T cells expressing NK-cell markers. The overall study: Sorted CD3+CD56+NKG2C+, CD3+CD56+NKG2C- and CD3+CD56-NKG2C+ T-cell subsets were beta-chain profiled. HCMV serostatus: most of the eight sequenced donors positive, one negative. Whole-study results and caveats: Whether expanded NKG2C+ T cell clones were HCMV-specific remained unclear.

5'RACE template switching with UMIs produced the TCR beta cDNA. Following a re-call of the 5' RACE reads, TCRdb has one entry per CDR3 protein and lacks DNA. The sample has 500,000 or so distinct CDR3 sequences. About this clonotype itself: Its cognate antigen is unknown.

Germline values: CDR1 MDHEN, CDR2 SYDVKM. The CDR3 runs to 14 residues. Sequencing was performed on blood T cells: a sorted CD56 or NKG2C T cell subset, CD4+ or CD8+ T cells, or bulk PBMC T cells (not recorded which). The TCR was taken from a man younger than 30 in good health. The chain links TRBV28 to TRBJ2-7; TCRdb returns TRBD1, unconfirmable since there is no DNA. The chain's CDR3 is CASRQGQAPGKQYF.